The 30 T cell receptor beta chains below all came from one sample that was sequenced in a study of tumor and adjacent non-tumor tissue in lung cancer. The library came from three nested PCR rounds adapted from ARM-PCR protocols. TCRdb re-analysed the multiplex PCR reads in MiXCR, keeping a single row per CDR3 protein. Here the sample spans some 97,000 distinct CDR3 sequences, over 55% being singletons. This sample's RNA came from whole unsorted tissue. The normal lung tissue was taken more than 3 cm from the tumor edge. Input material: distant non-tumor lung tissue. The receptors here all came from a young man with non-small cell lung cancer.

With regard to this clonotype: Germline is not matched at one junction end, which may reflect a read error. V and J are TRBV20-1 and TRBJ2-7, with 7 bases matching TRBD1. The CDR3 extends over 14 amino acids. CDR1 and CDR2 from the germline V gene are DFQATT and SNEGSKA (reference sequence). CDR3 residues: CSARAFGQVYEKYF. The CDR3 DNA sequence: TGCAGTGCTAGAGCTTTCGGACAGGTCTACGAGAAGTACTTC.

Notes on this clonotype: A junction boundary mismatches the germline segment, possibly from a read error. This rearrangement joins TRBV29-1 to TRBJ2-7; possibly TRBD2 for D (5 bases). The CDR3 is 14 residues long. Germline V CDR1 and CDR2: SQVTM, ANQGSEA. The CDR3 reads CSVKTVTPNYEQYF. The CDR3 region has the DNA TGTAGCGTTAAAACCGTGACACCCAACTACGAGCAGTACTTC.

J is TRBJ1-1 and V is TRBV11-1; D unresolved. This CDR3 is built from 13 residues. Germline V gene lookup returns CDR1 SGHAT and CDR2 FQDESV (reference sequence). V lost 7 bases and J lost 1, with 10 bases in between. This CDR3 is CASIGDRNTEAFF. The CDR3 region has the DNA TGTGCCAGCATCGGAGATAGGAACACTGAAGCTTTCTTT.

A note on this clonotype: Germline is not matched at one junction end, which may reflect a read error. This sequence joins TRBV6-5 and TRBJ1-2; possibly TRBD1 for D (6 bases). Germline V gene sequence: CDR1 MNHEY, CDR2 SVGAGI. This CDR3 comprises 15 residues. The CDR3 nucleotides read TGTACCAGCAGTTACGGGGGGGGCGCGGACTATGGCTACACTTTC. Residues: CTSSYGGGADYGYTF.

This clonotype came up many times. The chain carries TRBV11-2 and TRBJ2-1; 7 bases are a match to TRBD2. This CDR3 is built from 16 residues. CDR1 and CDR2 (germline): SGHAT, FQNNGV. V shed 4 bases, J shed 15 bases, and the junction held 21 bases outside the gene matches. The CDR3 DNA reads TGTGCCAGCAGCTCGAATCTTGGGGGGGGGTCCTCTTACTGGTTCTTC. It translates to CASSSNLGGGSSYWFF.

The V gene is TRBV20-1, the J gene TRBJ2-5; the D is unclear. The germline gives CDR1 DFQATT, CDR2 SNEGSKA (reference sequence). Trimming shortened V by 2 bases and J by 7 bases, and 11 bases separated the two germline ends. This CDR3 is 12 amino acids long. The chain's CDR3 is CSARNCWGTQYF. CDR3 bases: TGCAGTGCTAGAAACTGTTGGGGGACCCAGTACTTC.

This clonotype has more than one count but fewer than ten. A much larger clone differs by one base, so this may be a read error. This chain joins TRBV6-2 or TRBV6-3 and TRBJ2-4; no clear D. The germline V gene encodes CDR1 MNHEY and CDR2 SVGEGT. CDR3 length equals 15 residues. The CDR3 DNA reads as TGTACCAGCAGTTACTCAGCAGAGAAGAAAAACATTCAGTACTTC. Its translation: CTSSYSAEKKNIQYF.

CDR3: CANCDLTGRGEKLFF. The DNA of the CDR3 is TGTGCCAACTGCGACCTTACAGGGCGCGGGGAAAAACTGTTTTTT. The gene calls are TRBV11-2 and TRBJ1-4, with D maybe TRBD1 (6 bases). CDR1 is SGHAT, CDR2 FQNNGV, per germline. V was clipped by 10 bases and J by 8 bases, with 23 bases between them. The CDR3 has 15 residues.

Concerning this clonotype: A much bigger clone sits one base away, suggesting this may be a read error. The chain uses TRBV10-3 and TRBJ1-5; D gene unclear. Germline-derived CDR1 and CDR2 are ENHRY and SYGVKD. CDR3 length equals 15 residues. The chain's CDR3 is CAVSEDLGSGQPQHF. The CDR3 DNA sequence: TGTGCCGTCAGTGAGGATTTGGGGTCGGGCCAGCCCCAGCATTTT.

The chain couples TRBV6-5 to TRBJ1-2, with D possibly matching TRBD1 (6 bases). Germline assignment: CDR1 MNHEY and CDR2 SVGAGI. CDR3 length: 15 residues. Trimming took off 10 bases at V and 2 bases at J, with 20 bases between the two ends. CDR3 region: CATSSGQRLNYGYTF. As DNA, the CDR3 is TGTGCCACCAGCTCTGGACAGAGGCTAAACTATGGCTACACCTTC.

Remarks on this clonotype: One end of the junction does not line up with germline, which may come from a read error. The chain links TRBV6-2 or TRBV6-3 to TRBJ1-2, with a weak D call TRBD1 (5 bases). This CDR3 spans 12 amino acids. The V gene's germline CDR1 is MNHEY and CDR2 SVGEGT. CDR3 loop: CGSSQGVYGYTF. The CDR3 DNA reads as TGTGGCAGCAGCCAAGGGGTGTATGGTTACACCTTC.

As to this clonotype: One end of the junction is discordant with germline, which a read error may explain. This chain uses TRBV6-5 with TRBJ1-6, with 8 bases identical to TRBD1. The V gene's germline CDR1 is MNHEY and CDR2 SVGAGI. The CDR3 sequence is 15 residues long. The CDR3 loop reads CVSSYTTGDDSPIHF. The CDR3 nucleotides are TGTGTCAGCAGTTACACGACAGGGGATGATTCACCCATCCACTTT.

The chain joins TRBV6-2 or TRBV6-3 to TRBJ2-6, with D perhaps TRBD1 or TRBD2 (5 bases each). V lost 9 bases and J 8 bases, leaving 26 bases between the germline ends. Looked up from germline, CDR1 is MNHEY and CDR2 is SVGEGT. The CDR3 is 17 residues long. CDR3 amino acids: CARSQQTVFSGTNVLTF. In nucleotides, the CDR3 is TGTGCCAGGAGTCAACAGACAGTTTTCTCCGGGACCAACGTCCTGACTTTC.

This clonotype was picked up many times. This chain connects TRBV12-3 or TRBV12-4 to TRBJ1-3; 7 bases fit TRBD1. This CDR3 comprises 14 residues. With 4 bases clipped from V and 10 bases from J, the junction kept 10 bases outside the gene matches. For the CDR3, the DNA is TGTGCCAGCAGTTCCGGGACAGCGGTAATGACCATATATTTT. It translates to CASSSGTAVMTIYF.

A note on this clonotype: A junction boundary mismatches the germline segment, possibly from a read error. V and J are TRBV11-2 and TRBJ1-1; 9 bases are shared with TRBD1. Germline CDR1 reads SGHAT; CDR2 reads FQNNGV. This CDR3 is built from 15 residues. The CDR3 here is CGSCLGTGSGTEAPF. The CDR3 coding sequence is TGTGGCAGCTGTTTAGGGACAGGGTCGGGGACTGAAGCTCCCTTT.

This clonotype appeared a few times. One end of the junction does not line up with germline, which may come from a read error. The chain is built from TRBV11-2 and TRBJ2-5; 7 bases match TRBD2. The germline V gene has CDR1 SGHAT and CDR2 FQNNGV. The CDR3 is made up of 14 amino acids. The CDR3 region has the DNA TGTGCTAGCAGCCCCCCGGGGGAGGGAGAGACCCGGTACTTC. Its translation is CASSPPGEGETRYF. Supplemented by reference TRBV11-2 and TRBJ2-5, the full variable domain reads EAGVAQSPRYKIIEKRQSVAFWCNPISGHATLYWYQQILGQGPKLLIQFQNNGVVDDSQLPKDRFSAERLKGVDSTLKIQPAKLEDSAVYLCASSPPGEGETRYFGPGTRLLVL.

This clonotype was seen once. One end of the junction fails to match germline, which may point to a read error. This rearrangement joins TRBV4-1 to TRBJ2-1, with 14 bases identical to TRBD2. CDR3 length: 19 residues. Germline CDR1 MGHRA, CDR2 YSYEKL. CDR3 sequence: CASRHPGLAGGPGYNEEFF. CDR3 sequence (DNA): TGCGCCAGCAGGCACCCCGGACTAGCGGGGGGCCCGGGGTACAATGAGGAGTTCTTC.

The chain uses TRBV5-6 and TRBJ1-2, with a possible D match to TRBD1 (6 bases). Germline CDR1 reads SGHDT; CDR2 reads YYEEEE. The CDR3 consists of 14 residues. Trimming stripped 2 bases from V and 8 bases from J, with 16 bases between. The CDR3 DNA reads TGTGCCAGCAGCTTTGTCACAGGGAGACGGGGCTACACCTTC. This translates into CASSFVTGRRGYTF.

To note about this clonotype: One junction end disagrees with the germline gene, perhaps due to a read error. The chain couples TRBV4-3 to TRBJ1-1; D remains ambiguous. Germline-derived CDR1 and CDR2 are LGHNA and YSLEER. The CDR3 extends over 15 amino acids. CDR3 coding DNA: TGCGCCAGCAGCCAAGATGAGCACCATACCACTGAAGCCTTCTTT. It yields the protein CASSQDEHHTTEAFF.

As to this clonotype: A much larger clone is a single base away; this may be a read error. The chain uses TRBV20-1 and TRBJ1-4; no definite D call. The germline V gene has CDR1 DFQATT and CDR2 SNEGSKA (reference sequence). This CDR3 is built from 16 residues. DNA of the CDR3: TGCAGTGCTAGAGACCCATGGGTTACGGATAATGAAAAAGTGTTTTTT. This encodes CSARDPWVTDNEKVFF.

To note about this clonotype: The junction shows a germline mismatch at one end, possibly a read error. The V call is TRBV11-2, the J call TRBJ1-2; no clear D gene. This CDR3 is 13 amino acids long. CDR1 and CDR2 (germline): SGHAT, FQNNGV. The CDR3 nucleotides read TGTGCCAGCAGCTCGAACCGGGAACGTAGCTACGCCTTC. Translating it yields CASSSNRERSYAF. The full variable domain, rest sourced from reference TRBV11-2 and TRBJ1-2, is EAGVAQSPRYKIIEKRQSVAFWCNPISGHATLYWYQQILGQGPKLLIQFQNNGVVDDSQLPKDRFSAERLKGVDSTLKIQPAKLEDSAVYLCASSSNRERSYAFGSGTRLTVV.

Remarks on this clonotype: An end of the junction does not agree with germline; a read error may underlie this. The J gene is TRBJ2-3, the V gene TRBV11-2; D is unclear. This CDR3 has 13 amino acids. CDR1 is SGHAT and CDR2 is FQNNGV in the germline V gene. The CDR3 sequence: CTSSTTFANTQYF. CDR3 coding DNA: TGTACCAGCAGCACGACCTTTGCAAATACGCAGTATTTT.

To note about this clonotype: It may be a read error: a sequence one base away is much more abundant. The chain's CDR3 is CASNLSSSYNEQFF. The CDR3, as DNA: TGTGCCAGCAACTTGAGCAGCTCCTACAATGAGCAGTTCTTC. The V and J genes are TRBV5-6 and TRBJ2-1; no clear D. Germline CDR1 reads SGHDT; CDR2 reads YYEEEE. This CDR3 region has 14 residues.

In its sample, this clonotype was seen a few times. The rearrangement joins TRBV21-1 to TRBJ2-7; TRBD2, as called in the table, went unchecked against the DNA. TRBV21-1 is noted as a pseudogene. The CDR3 is made up of 16 amino acids. The chain's CDR3 is CASSSGRSDLSYEQYF. Written as DNA, the CDR3 is TGTGCCAGCAGTTCGGGGAGGTCCGACCTGAGTTACGAGCAGTACTTC.

This clonotype was seen a handful of times. The chain couples TRBV7-8 to TRBJ2-5; D is uncertain. Deletions cut 0 bases from V and 2 bases from J, with 10 bases between. Looked up from germline, CDR1 is SGHVS and CDR2 is FQNEAQ. The CDR3 has 15 amino acids. CDR3 in DNA: TGTGCCAGCAGCTTAGCTAGCTCCCCACAAGAGACCCAGTACTTC. It yields the protein CASSLASSPQETQYF.

CDR3 in DNA: TGCGCCAGCAGCCCGGACAGGGTTTCACCCCTCCACTTT. As protein: CASSPDRVSPLHF. This rearrangement joins TRBV5-1 to TRBJ1-6; 8 bases match TRBD1. Trimming took 4 bases from V and 9 from J; bases not matched to a gene: 3. The CDR3 totals 13 residues. Germline V gives CDR1 SGHRS, CDR2 YFSETQ. Full variable domain (rest looked up from reference TRBV5-1 and TRBJ1-6): KAGVTQTPRYLIKTRGQQVTLSCSPISGHRSVSWYQQTPGQGLQFLFEYFSETQRNKGNFPGRFSGRQFSNSRSEMNVSTLELGDSALYLCASSPDRVSPLHFGNGTRLTVT.

A note on this clonotype: A much larger clone differs by one base, so this may be a read error. This rearrangement joins TRBV12-3 or TRBV12-4 to TRBJ2-7; 8 nucleotides match TRBD2. This CDR3 region has 15 residues. CDR3 nucleotide sequence: TGTGTCAGCAGTTTATTATCGGGAGGGTCTCAAGAGCAGTACTTC. Its translation is CVSSLLSGGSQEQYF.

This clonotype was seen many times. The CDR3 coding sequence is TGTGCCAGCAGCTTAGTTCCAGGGGGTTACGAGCAGTACTTC. It yields the protein CASSLVPGGYEQYF. This chain uses TRBV11-3 with TRBJ2-7, with TRBD1 identical over 7 bases. In germline, CDR1 is SGHNT, CDR2 YENEEA. The V and J ends lost 1 base and 4 bases, in that order; junction bases with no gene match: 4. This CDR3 comprises 14 residues.

This clonotype was picked up a small number of times. The junction and the germline gene differ at one end; a read error may be behind it. This chain connects TRBV11-2 to TRBJ2-7, with D perhaps being TRBD1 or TRBD2 (5 bases each). The CDR3 runs 16 residues. Germline CDR1 is SGHAT and CDR2 is FQNNGV. As DNA, the CDR3 is TGTGCCAGCAGATTAGAAGCCTGGGGGTCTACCTACGAGCAGTACTTC. Residues: CASRLEAWGSTYEQYF.

This clonotype appeared many times. V is TRBV5-4 and J is TRBJ2-7; D not resolved. The CDR3 contains 13 residues. The germline V gene encodes CDR1 SGHNT and CDR2 YYREEE (reference sequence). V lost 4 bases, J lost 5 bases, and 13 bases lay in between. The CDR3 DNA is TGTGCCAGCAGCCCGGGCCTTTGGGACGAGCAGTACTTC. As protein: CASSPGLWDEQYF. The full variable domain, its missing parts supplied by reference TRBV5-4 and TRBJ2-7, is ETGVTQSPTHLIKTRGQQVTLRCSSQSGHNTVSWYQQALGQGPQFIFQYYREEENGRGNFPPRFSGLQFPNYSSELNVNALELDDSALYLCASSPGLWDEQYFGPGTRLTVT.